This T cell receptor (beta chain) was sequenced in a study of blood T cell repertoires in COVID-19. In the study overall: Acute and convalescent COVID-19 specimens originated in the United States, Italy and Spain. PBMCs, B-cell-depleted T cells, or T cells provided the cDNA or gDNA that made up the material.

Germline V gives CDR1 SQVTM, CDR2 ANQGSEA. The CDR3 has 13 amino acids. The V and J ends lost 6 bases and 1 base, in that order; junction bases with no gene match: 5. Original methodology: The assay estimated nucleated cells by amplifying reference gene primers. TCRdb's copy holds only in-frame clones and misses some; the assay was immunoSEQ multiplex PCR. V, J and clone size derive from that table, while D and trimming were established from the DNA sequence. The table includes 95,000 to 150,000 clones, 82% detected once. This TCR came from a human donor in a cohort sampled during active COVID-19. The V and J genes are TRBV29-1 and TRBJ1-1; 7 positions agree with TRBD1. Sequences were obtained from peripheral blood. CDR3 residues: CSVLRGRNTEAFF. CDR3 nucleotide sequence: TGCAGCGTCCTCAGGGGGAGGAACACTGAAGCTTTCTTT.